The source of this T cell receptor (beta chain) is a study of cytomegalovirus exposure and HLA in healthy donors. Study-wide findings and caveats: In a later analysis, a missense DCLRE1C variant was linked to TCR beta V- and J-gene trimming. A later analysis reportedly found fewer N-insertions in an Asian-associated ancestry cluster than the approximately 670-donor mean.

It was with 60 Vbeta and 13 Jbeta primers that the PCR ran. TCRdb's copy holds only in-frame clones and misses some; the assay was immunoSEQ multiplex PCR. The sample includes about 77,000 clones. With regard to this clone: Its antigen is undetermined.

Trimming removed 4 bases at V and 5 bases at J, with 17 bases between. This CDR3 has 15 amino acids. Germline CDR1 reads SGHAT; CDR2 reads FQNNGV. Specimen: PBMCs. The source of this sequence is a man aged 50 to 59 in good health and CMV-seropositive. The chain is built from TRBV11-2 and TRBJ2-5; possibly TRBD2 for D (7 bases). The CDR3 nucleotides are TGTGCCAGCAGCTCCCTGAGGGGGGAGGGGGAGACCCAGTACTTC. It yields the protein CASSSLRGEGETQYF.